This passage covers 3 T cell receptor beta chains from one sample sequenced in a study of shared clonotypes between healthy human individuals. Some clones are missing from TCRdb's copy, which holds only in-frame ones; the method was immunoSEQ multiplex PCR. The data show approximately 1.5 million clones, around 98.5% seen once. Sequencing used naive CD4+ T cells sorted from blood. Subset denoted: CD45RA+ positively selected. The receptors were gathered from a man aged 25 to 40 in good health.

The rearrangement links TRBV7-8 to TRBJ1-5; D is unresolved. Germline CDR1 and CDR2: SGHVS and FQNEAQ. CDR3 length: 15 residues. The V and J ends lost 0 bases and 3 bases respectively, with 9 bases between them. The CDR3 is CASSLAFPSNQPQHF. For the CDR3, the DNA is TGTGCCAGCAGCTTAGCGTTCCCCTCCAATCAGCCCCAGCATTTT.

This clone came up once. This same CDR3 is encoded by further DNA sequences in the sample. This chain joins TRBV6-5 and TRBJ1-5, with no clear D. The CDR3 totals 13 residues. With 3 bases removed from V and 4 bases from J, the gap between germline ends came to 7 bases. The V gene's germline CDR1 is MNHEY and CDR2 SVGAGI. CDR3 in DNA: TGTGCCAGCAGTTATCAACGGAATCAGCCCCAGCATTTT. It translates to CASSYQRNQPQHF.

V gene TRBV19 combines with J gene TRBJ2-7; 10 positions match TRBD2. The CDR3 covers 18 residues. The V and J ends lost 5 bases and 5 bases, in that order; junction bases with no gene match: 18. Germline loops: CDR1 LNHDA, CDR2 SQIVND (reference sequence). In nucleotides, the CDR3 is TGTGCCAGTAGTCCCCTCGGGTCGGGACTAGCGACAAACCACGAGCAGTACTTC. Its protein is CASSPLGSGLATNHEQYF.